A selection of T cell receptor beta chains follows, all from one sample in a study of identifying expanded T cells in peripheral blood. The data were produced by immunoSEQ multiplex PCR, yet TCRdb's version contains in-frame clones alone and is incomplete. The sample contains about 110,000 clones, approximately 90% of which appear only once. Source material: blood. These receptors came from a person aged 18 to 75 in good health. Each CDR3 is given with its conserved first and last residue. D genes are given only for firm matches. The size field is filled for only some rows; it gives once, few, many or a size class.

abundance	d_gene	v_gene	j_gene	CDR3aa	CDR3nt
.	.	TRBV29-1	TRBJ1-2	CSVLAGSGDYGYTF	TGCAGCGTTTTGGCCGGTTCAGGGGACTATGGCTACACCTTC
.	.	TRBV7-6	TRBJ1-4	CASSLGGHEKLFF	TGTGCCAGCAGCTTGGGCGGGCATGAAAAACTGTTTTTT
.	.	TRBV6-1	TRBJ2-3	CASTGWTDTQYF	TGTGCCAGCACAGGGTGGACAGATACGCAGTATTTT
.	.	TRBV27	TRBJ1-5	CASSFGRDQPQHF	TGTGCCAGCAGTTTTGGCCGAGATCAGCCCCAGCATTTT
.	TRBD1	TRBV7-9	TRBJ2-7	CASSSRTGGYYEQYF	TGTGCCAGCAGCTCCCGGACAGGGGGATACTACGAGCAGTACTTC
.	TRBD2	TRBV9	TRBJ2-5	CASSSGTSGRETQYF	TGTGCCAGCAGCTCCGGGACTAGCGGGAGGGAGACCCAGTACTTC
.	.	TRBV2	TRBJ1-3	CASSPQVDYSGNTIYF	TGTGCCAGCAGTCCGCAGGTCGACTACTCTGGAAACACCATATATTTT
.	.	TRBV10-2	TRBJ2-7	CASSETQSPTGYEQYF	TGCGCCAGCAGTGAGACCCAGTCCCCTACTGGGTACGAGCAGTACTTC
.	.	TRBV11-1	TRBJ2-3	CASSLPQGRHTQYF	TGTGCCAGCAGCTTGCCGCAGGGGAGGCATACGCAGTATTTT
.	.	TRBV2	TRBJ2-5	CASRGPTGAQYF	TGTGCCAGCAGGGGACCGACGGGGGCCCAGTACTTC
.	TRBD1	TRBV15	TRBJ1-5	CATSNTPGQGSQPQHF	TGTGCCACCAGCAACACACCGGGACAGGGGTCCCAGCCCCAGCATTTT
.	.	TRBV6-4	TRBJ2-1	CASSAERRSYNEQFF	TGTGCCAGCAGTGCCGAGAGGAGGTCCTACAATGAGCAGTTCTTC
.	.	TRBV6-1	TRBJ1-2	CASSVQGTYGYTF	TGTGCCAGCAGTGTACAGGGAACGTATGGCTACACCTTC
.	.	TRBV7-2	TRBJ1-4	CASSSGSGAPNEKLFF	TGTGCCAGCAGCTCGGGTTCAGGGGCACCTAATGAAAAACTGTTTTTT
.	.	TRBV29-1	TRBJ2-7	CSVEGGQLSSYEQYF	TGCAGCGTTGAAGGAGGACAGTTGAGCTCCTACGAGCAGTACTTC
.	TRBD1	TRBV18	TRBJ1-5	CASPTGGSIGGQPQHF	TGTGCCAGCCCAACAGGGGGCAGTATAGGAGGGCAGCCCCAGCATTTT
.	.	TRBV9	TRBJ1-1	CASSEAFFGQGTHLYFFENTEAFF	.
once	.	TRBV5-5	TRBJ1-1	CASSSHEAETGAFF	TGTGCCAGCAGCTCCCATGAGGCCGAAACCGGAGCTTTCTTT
once	TRBD2	TRBV28	TRBJ2-3	CASSSRKAGGTDTQYF	TGTGCCAGCTCTTCTCGCAAGGCGGGAGGAACAGATACGCAGTATTTT
once	.	TRBV11-2	TRBJ2-3	CASSEDGPSDTQYF	TGTGCCAGCAGCGAGGACGGGCCCTCAGATACGCAGTATTTT
.	TRBD1	TRBV5-1	TRBJ1-6	CASSGDRGPLHF	TGCGCCAGCAGCGGCGACAGGGGACCCCTCCACTTT
once	TRBD2	TRBV28	TRBJ2-7	CASSSIIAGGLRYEQYF	TGTGCCAGCAGTTCGATAATAGCGGGAGGGCTTCGCTACGAGCAGTACTTC
once	.	TRBV6-5	TRBJ2-7	CASKPGLSSYEQYF	TGTGCCTCCAAACCAGGGCTGAGCTCCTACGAGCAGTACTTC
.	.	TRBV6-5	TRBJ2-7	CASSYSRDPGDEQYF	TGTGCCAGCAGTTACTCCCGGGACCCCGGCGACGAGCAGTACTTC
.	.	TRBV7-9	TRBJ2-7	CASSQGGGPYEQYF	TGTGCCAGCAGCCAGGGTGGAGGTCCCTACGAGCAGTACTTC
.	.	TRBV7-2	TRBJ2-1	CASSLARGPGINEQFF	TGTGCCAGCAGCTTAGCGAGGGGACCGGGCATCAATGAGCAGTTCTTC
once	.	TRBV6-5	TRBJ2-3	CASSYSRRGDTQYF	TGTGCCAGCAGTTACTCGCGACGGGGTGATACGCAGTATTTT
.	.	TRBV7-9	TRBJ1-4	CASSPRDGEKLFF	TGTGCCAGCAGCCCTCGTGATGGTGAAAAACTGTTTTTT
.	TRBD1	TRBV6-5	TRBJ1-2	CASSNDRARGYTF	TGTGCCAGCAGTAACGACAGGGCTCGGGGCTACACCTTC
.	.	TRBV9	TRBJ2-3	CASSVEPPPSTDTQYF	TGTGCCAGCAGCGTAGAGCCACCCCCTAGCACAGATACGCAGTATTTT
.	TRBD2	TRBV7-3	TRBJ2-3	CASSLWAGVGDTQYF	TGTGCCAGCAGCTTATGGGCGGGGGTTGGAGATACGCAGTATTTT
.	.	TRBV9	TRBJ2-1	CASSVAQGPDEQFF	TGTGCCAGCAGCGTAGCGCAGGGACCCGATGAGCAGTTCTTC
.	TRBD2	TRBV7-3	TRBJ2-7	CASSPSGLAGNYEQYF	TGTGCCAGCAGCCCGTCGGGACTAGCGGGAAACTACGAGCAGTACTTC
once	.	TRBV9	TRBJ1-1	CASSPTGRTEAFF	TGTGCCAGCAGCCCGACAGGTCGCACTGAAGCTTTCTTT
.	.	TRBV19	TRBJ1-4	CASTPKGDTNEKLFF	TGTGCCAGTACCCCGAAGGGGGATACTAATGAAAAACTGTTTTTT
.	.	TRBV5-6	TRBJ1-1	CASSLGGRAFF	TGTGCCAGCAGCTTAGGGGGTAGGGCTTTCTTT
few	TRBD2	TRBV9	TRBJ2-3	CASSVQPGGQADTQYF	TGTGCCAGCAGCGTTCAGCCGGGGGGGCAGGCAGATACGCAGTATTTT
few	TRBD1	TRBV25-1	TRBJ1-2	CASSGWTGWNYGYTF	TGTGCCAGCAGTGGTTGGACAGGTTGGAACTATGGCTACACCTTC
.	.	TRBV5-1	TRBJ2-2	CASSLWQGGNTGELFF	TGCGCCAGCAGCTTGTGGCAGGGGGGGAACACCGGGGAGCTGTTTTTT
.	TRBD1	TRBV28	TRBJ1-2	CASSRPGQGNYGYTF	TGTGCCAGCAGTCGACCGGGACAGGGGAACTATGGCTACACCTTC
.	.	TRBV4-1	TRBJ2-6	CASSQFPVGAGANVLTF	TGCGCCAGCAGCCAATTTCCGGTGGGCGCTGGGGCCAACGTCCTGACTTTC
.	.	TRBV27	TRBJ2-1	CASSLFLANEQFF	TGTGCCAGCAGTTTATTCTTGGCCAATGAGCAGTTCTTC
once	TRBD2	TRBV7-8	TRBJ2-1	CASSLAGLAGGYEQFF	TGTGCCAGCAGCTTAGCGGGACTAGCGGGAGGGTATGAGCAGTTCTTC